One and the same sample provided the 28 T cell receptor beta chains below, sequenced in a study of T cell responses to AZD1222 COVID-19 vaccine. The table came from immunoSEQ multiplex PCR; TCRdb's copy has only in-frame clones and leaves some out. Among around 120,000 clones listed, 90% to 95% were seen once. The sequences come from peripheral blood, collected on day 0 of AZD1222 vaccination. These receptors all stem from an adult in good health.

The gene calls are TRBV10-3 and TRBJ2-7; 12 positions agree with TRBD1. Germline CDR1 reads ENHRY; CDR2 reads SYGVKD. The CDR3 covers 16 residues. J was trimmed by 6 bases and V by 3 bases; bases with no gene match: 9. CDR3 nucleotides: TGTGCCATCAGTGACCCCGGGACAGGGGGCGGAGGCGAGCAGTACTTC. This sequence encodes CAISDPGTGGGGEQYF.

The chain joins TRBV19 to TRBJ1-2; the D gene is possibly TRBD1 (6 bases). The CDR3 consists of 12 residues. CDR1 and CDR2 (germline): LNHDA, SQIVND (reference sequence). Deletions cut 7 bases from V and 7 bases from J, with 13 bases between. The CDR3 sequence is CASKGGEVGYTF. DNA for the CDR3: TGTGCCAGTAAGGGGGGCGAGGTTGGCTACACCTTC.

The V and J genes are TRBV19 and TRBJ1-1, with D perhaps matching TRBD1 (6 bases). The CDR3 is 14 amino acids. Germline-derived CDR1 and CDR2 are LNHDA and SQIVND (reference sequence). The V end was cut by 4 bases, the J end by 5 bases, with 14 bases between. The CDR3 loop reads CASSNPGARTEAFF. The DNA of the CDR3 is TGTGCCAGTAGTAATCCGGGGGCACGAACTGAAGCTTTCTTT. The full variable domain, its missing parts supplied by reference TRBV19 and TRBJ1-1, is DGGITQSPKYLFRKEGQNVTLSCEQNLNHDAMYWYRQDPGQGLRLIYYSQIVNDFQKGDIAEGYSVSREKKESFPLTVTSAQKNPTAFYLCASSNPGARTEAFFGQGTRLTVV.

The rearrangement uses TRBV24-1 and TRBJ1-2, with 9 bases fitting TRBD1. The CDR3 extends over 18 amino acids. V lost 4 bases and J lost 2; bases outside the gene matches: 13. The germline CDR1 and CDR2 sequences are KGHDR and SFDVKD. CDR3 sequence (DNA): TGTGCCACCAGTGACTACGTACTGAGAGGGACAGGGAACTATGGCTACACCTTC. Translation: CATSDYVLRGTGNYGYTF.

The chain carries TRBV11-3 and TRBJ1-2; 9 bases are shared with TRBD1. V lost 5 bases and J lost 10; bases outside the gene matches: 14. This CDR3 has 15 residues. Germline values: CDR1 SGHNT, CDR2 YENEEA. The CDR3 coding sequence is TGTGCCAGCAGCCGCCGGACAGGGGAAATTGACGTCTACACCTTC. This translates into CASSRRTGEIDVYTF.

This CDR3 is CASRTGQGWNQPQHF. The CDR3 nucleotides are TGTGCCAGTAGGACGGGACAGGGGTGGAATCAGCCCCAGCATTTT. This rearrangement joins TRBV19 to TRBJ1-5, with 10 bases identical to TRBD1. The junction had 6 bases not matched to a gene; V was cut back by 6 bases and J by 4 bases. The germline V gene encodes CDR1 LNHDA and CDR2 SQIVND (reference sequence). The CDR3 is 15 amino acids. The full variable domain, completed using reference TRBV19 and TRBJ1-5, is DGGITQSPKYLFRKEGQNVTLSCEQNLNHDAMYWYRQDPGQGLRLIYYSQIVNDFQKGDIAEGYSVSREKKESFPLTVTSAQKNPTAFYLCASRTGQGWNQPQHFGDGTRLSIL.

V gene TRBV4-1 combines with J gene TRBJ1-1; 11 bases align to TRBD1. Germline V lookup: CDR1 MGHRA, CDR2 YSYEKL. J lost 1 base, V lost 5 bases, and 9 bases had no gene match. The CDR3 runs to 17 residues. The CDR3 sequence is CASSAGDRGNSNTEAFF. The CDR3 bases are TGCGCCAGCAGCGCGGGGGACAGGGGGAATTCGAACACTGAAGCTTTCTTT.

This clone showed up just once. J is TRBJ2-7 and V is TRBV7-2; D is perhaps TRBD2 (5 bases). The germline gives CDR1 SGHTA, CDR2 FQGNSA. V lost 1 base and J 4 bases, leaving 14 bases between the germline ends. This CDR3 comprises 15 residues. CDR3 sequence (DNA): TGTGCCAGCAGCTTAGTTGGCGGCCGGGATTACGAGCAGTACTTC. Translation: CASSLVGGRDYEQYF.

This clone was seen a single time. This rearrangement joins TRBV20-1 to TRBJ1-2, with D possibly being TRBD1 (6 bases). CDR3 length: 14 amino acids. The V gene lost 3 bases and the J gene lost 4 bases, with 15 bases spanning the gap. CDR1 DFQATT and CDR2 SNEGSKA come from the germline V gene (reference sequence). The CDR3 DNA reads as TGCAGTGCTAGTGTGCGGCAGGGGTCCTATGGCTACACCTTC. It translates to CSASVRQGSYGYTF.

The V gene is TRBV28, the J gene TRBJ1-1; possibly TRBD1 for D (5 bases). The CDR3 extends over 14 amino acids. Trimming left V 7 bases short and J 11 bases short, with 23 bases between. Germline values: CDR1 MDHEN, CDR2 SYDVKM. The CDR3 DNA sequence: TGTGCCAGCACCCCTCGGTGGGGACGCTTGAACGCTTTCTTT. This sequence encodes CASTPRWGRLNAFF.

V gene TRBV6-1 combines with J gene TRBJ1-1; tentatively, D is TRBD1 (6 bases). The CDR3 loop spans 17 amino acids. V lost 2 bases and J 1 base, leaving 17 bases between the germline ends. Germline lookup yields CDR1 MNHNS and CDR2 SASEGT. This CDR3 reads CASSESLGGAGNTEAFF. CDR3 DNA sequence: TGTGCCAGCAGTGAATCCCTGGGGGGGGCCGGGAACACTGAAGCTTTCTTT.

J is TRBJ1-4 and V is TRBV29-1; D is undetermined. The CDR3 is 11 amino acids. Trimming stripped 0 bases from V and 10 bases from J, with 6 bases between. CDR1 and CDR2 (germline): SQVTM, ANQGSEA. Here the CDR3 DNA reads TGCAGCGTTGAAGAAAGTCTAAAACTGTTTTTT. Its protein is CSVEESLKLFF.

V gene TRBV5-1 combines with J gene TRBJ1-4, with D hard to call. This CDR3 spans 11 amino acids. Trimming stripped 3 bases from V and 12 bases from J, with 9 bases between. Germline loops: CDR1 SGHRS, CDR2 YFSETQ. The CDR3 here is CASSWGRELFF. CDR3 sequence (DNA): TGCGCCAGCAGCTGGGGTCGGGAACTGTTTTTT. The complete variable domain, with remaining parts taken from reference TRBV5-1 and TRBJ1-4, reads KAGVTQTPRYLIKTRGQQVTLSCSPISGHRSVSWYQQTPGQGLQFLFEYFSETQRNKGNFPGRFSGRQFSNSRSEMNVSTLELGDSALYLCASSWGRELFFGSGTQLSVL.

DNA for the CDR3: TGTGCCAGTAGTCCGGCTAGCCCTATCTACAATGAGCAGTTCTTC. Amino acids: CASSPASPIYNEQFF. The chain uses TRBV19 and TRBJ2-1; D perhaps matches TRBD2 (5 bases). CDR3 size: 15 residues. CDR1 is LNHDA and CDR2 is SQIVND in the germline V gene (reference sequence). V gave up 5 bases and J gave up 3 bases, with 14 bases separating them. The variable domain in full, completed from reference TRBV19 and TRBJ2-1, reads DGGITQSPKYLFRKEGQNVTLSCEQNLNHDAMYWYRQDPGQGLRLIYYSQIVNDFQKGDIAEGYSVSREKKESFPLTVTSAQKNPTAFYLCASSPASPIYNEQFFGPGTRLTVL.

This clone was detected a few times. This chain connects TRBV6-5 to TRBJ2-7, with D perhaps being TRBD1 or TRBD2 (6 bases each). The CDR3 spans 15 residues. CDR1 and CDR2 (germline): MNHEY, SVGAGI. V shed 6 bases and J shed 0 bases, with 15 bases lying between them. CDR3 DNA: TGTGCCAGCAGCGAGAATCCGGGGGCCTCCTACGAGCAGTACTTC. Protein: CASSENPGASYEQYF.

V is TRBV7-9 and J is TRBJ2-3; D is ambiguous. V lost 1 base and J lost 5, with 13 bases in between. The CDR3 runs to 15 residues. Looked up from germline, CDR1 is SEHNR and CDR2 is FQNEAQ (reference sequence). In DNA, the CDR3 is TGTGCCAGCAGCTTAGGTGAGACCGAAGTAGATACGCAGTATTTT. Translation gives CASSLGETEVDTQYF.

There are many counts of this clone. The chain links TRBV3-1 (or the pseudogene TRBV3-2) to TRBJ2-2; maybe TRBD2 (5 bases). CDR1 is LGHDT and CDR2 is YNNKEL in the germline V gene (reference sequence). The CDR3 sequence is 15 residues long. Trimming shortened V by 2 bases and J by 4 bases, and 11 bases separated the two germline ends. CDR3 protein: CASSQNVEGTGELFF. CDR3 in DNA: TGTGCCAGCAGCCAAAACGTCGAGGGCACCGGGGAGCTGTTTTTT.

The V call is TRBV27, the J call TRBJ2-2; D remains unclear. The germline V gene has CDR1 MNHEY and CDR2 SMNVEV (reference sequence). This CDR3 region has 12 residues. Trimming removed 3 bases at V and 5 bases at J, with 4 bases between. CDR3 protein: CASSFSTGELFF. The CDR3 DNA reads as TGTGCCAGCAGTTTTAGTACCGGGGAGCTGTTTTTT.

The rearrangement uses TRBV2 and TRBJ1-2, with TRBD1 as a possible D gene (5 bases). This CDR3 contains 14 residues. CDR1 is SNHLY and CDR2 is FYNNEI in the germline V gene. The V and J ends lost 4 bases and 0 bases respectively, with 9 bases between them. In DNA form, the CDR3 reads TGTGCCAGCAGTGGACAGACCACTAACTATGGCTACACCTTC. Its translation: CASSGQTTNYGYTF.

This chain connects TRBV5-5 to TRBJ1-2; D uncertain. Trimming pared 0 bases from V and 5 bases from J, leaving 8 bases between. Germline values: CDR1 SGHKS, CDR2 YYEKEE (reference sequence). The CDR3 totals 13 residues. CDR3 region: CASSLVGYYGYTF. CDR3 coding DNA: TGTGCCAGCAGCTTGGTTGGGTATTATGGCTACACCTTC.

The CDR3: CASSPGGHTIYF. CDR3 DNA sequence: TGTGCCAGCAGTCCGGGCGGTCATACCATATATTTT. The chain employs TRBV2 and TRBJ1-3; D not certain. CDR1 is SNHLY, CDR2 FYNNEI, per germline. Trimming pared 5 bases from V and 10 bases from J, leaving 12 bases between. The CDR3 has 12 residues.

CDR3 region: CASSLEAGPHEQFF. DNA of the CDR3: TGCGCCAGCAGCTTGGAGGCGGGGCCCCATGAGCAGTTCTTC. This chain joins TRBV5-1 and TRBJ2-1; D might be TRBD2 (6 bases). The ends were cut back, 0 bases at V and 8 bases at J, with 12 bases in the middle. Germline CDR1 reads SGHRS; CDR2 reads YFSETQ. This CDR3 contains 14 residues.

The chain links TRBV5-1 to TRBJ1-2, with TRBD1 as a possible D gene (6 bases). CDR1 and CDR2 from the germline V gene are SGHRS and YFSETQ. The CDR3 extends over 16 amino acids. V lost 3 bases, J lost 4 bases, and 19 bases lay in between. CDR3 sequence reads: CASSSRGAWDSYGYTF. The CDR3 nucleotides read TGCGCCAGCAGCTCCCGGGGGGCTTGGGATAGCTATGGCTACACCTTC. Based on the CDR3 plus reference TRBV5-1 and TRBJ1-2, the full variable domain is KAGVTQTPRYLIKTRGQQVTLSCSPISGHRSVSWYQQTPGQGLQFLFEYFSETQRNKGNFPGRFSGRQFSNSRSEMNVSTLELGDSALYLCASSSRGAWDSYGYTFGSGTRLTVV.

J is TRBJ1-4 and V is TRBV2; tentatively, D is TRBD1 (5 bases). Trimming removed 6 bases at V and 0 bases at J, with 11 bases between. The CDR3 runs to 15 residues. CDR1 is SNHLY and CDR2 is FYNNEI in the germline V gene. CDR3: CASRDSPTTNEKLFF. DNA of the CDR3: TGTGCCAGCAGAGACAGTCCCACAACTAATGAAAAACTGTTTTTT.

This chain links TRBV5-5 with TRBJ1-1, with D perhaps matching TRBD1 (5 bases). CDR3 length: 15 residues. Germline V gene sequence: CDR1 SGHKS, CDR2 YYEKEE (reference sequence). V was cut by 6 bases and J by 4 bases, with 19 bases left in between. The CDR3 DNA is TGTGCCAGCATCCTGGCCCCCGGGGCTATCACTGAAGCTTTCTTT. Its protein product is CASILAPGAITEAFF.

Here the CDR3 DNA reads TGTGCCAGCAGCGACGTTGGCACTGAAGCTTTCTTT. It is translated as CASSDVGTEAFF. J is TRBJ1-1 and V is TRBV6-5, with unresolved D. Trimming cost V 6 bases and J 4 bases, with 9 bases left between them. CDR1 is MNHEY, CDR2 SVGAGI, per germline. CDR3 length equals 12 residues.

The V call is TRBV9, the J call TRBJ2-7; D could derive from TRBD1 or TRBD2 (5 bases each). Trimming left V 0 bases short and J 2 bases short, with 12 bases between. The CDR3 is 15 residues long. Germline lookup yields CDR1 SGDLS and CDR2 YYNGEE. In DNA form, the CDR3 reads TGTGCCAGCAGCGTAGGGGCAGGGCGGGCCTACGAGCAGTACTTC. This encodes CASSVGAGRAYEQYF.

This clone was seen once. CDR3 sequence reads: CASSLGPNEKLFF. CDR3 coding DNA: TGTGCCAGCAGCTTGGGTCCTAATGAAAAACTGTTTTTT. The gene calls are TRBV11-2 and TRBJ1-4; no clear D gene. V was cut by 3 bases and J by 3 bases, with 5 bases left in between. This CDR3 has 13 amino acids. The germline CDR1 and CDR2 sequences are SGHAT and FQNNGV.